This T cell receptor beta chain was documented in a study of cytomegalovirus exposure and HLA in healthy donors. This CDR3 comprises 18 residues. Trimming removed 4 bases from V and 1 base from J; junction bases left unmatched: 11. Per germline, CDR1 SGHRS and CDR2 YFSETQ. 13 Jbeta primers and 60 Vbeta primers were used for the PCR. TCRdb keeps only in-frame clones here, not all; method: immunoSEQ multiplex PCR. The table records some 150,000 clones, over 70% of them present only once. The rearrangement links TRBV5-1 to TRBJ2-1; 10 bases are a match to TRBD2. This clonotype was sampled from a man aged 25-45 years in good health and CMV-seronegative. Material for sequencing was PBMCs. CDR3 coding DNA: TGCGCCAGCAGCCCTAAACTAGCGGGACAGGTGTCCTACAATGAGCAGTTCTTC. Translated, it gives CASSPKLAGQVSYNEQFF.